This TCR beta chain emerged from a study of cytomegalovirus exposure and HLA in healthy donors. Trimming took off 4 bases at V and 8 bases at J, with 14 bases between the two ends. CDR3 length equals 13 residues. The germline V gene encodes CDR1 LNHDA and CDR2 SQIVND (reference sequence). PCR involved 60 Vbeta and 13 Jbeta primers. The method was immunoSEQ multiplex PCR; TCRdb's version includes in-frame clones alone and lacks a portion of them. The table lists about 140,000 clones, approximately 77% of them singletons, with around 1.5% in the top ten. This clonotype was obtained from a middle-aged woman in good health and CMV-seronegative. The sequenced material came from PBMCs. The chain employs TRBV19 and TRBJ1-2; a weak D match, TRBD1 (6 bases). The CDR3 nucleotides read TGTGCCAGTAGTAATCAACAGGGCGGCGGCTACACCTTC. This gives the protein CASSNQQGGGYTF.